Each of the 10 T cell receptor beta chains below was sequenced from the same sample in a study of CD8 T cells in Susac syndrome (dated 2019 in TCRdb). The library was prepared using the immunoSEQ multiplex PCR assay. RNA was extracted with the RNeasy kit and about 0.45 to 1 ug was reverse transcribed using random hexamers. The public sequencing data were trimmed at Q25 with fastp and processed into clonotypes with MiXCR by TCRdb, which kept only in-frame beta chains. Rows are combined by CDR3 protein, so each entry shows the most common genes and DNA. The sample table contains around 120,000 distinct CDR3 sequences; only one count was recorded for roughly 93% of them. Just under 0.095% of the sample is taken by the ten largest. Sample: CD4+ T cells from PBMCs. Receptors originate from a human donor with multiple sclerosis.

This sequence joins TRBV2 and TRBJ2-2; D is ambiguous. CDR3 size: 11 residues. V was clipped by 5 bases and J by 5 bases, with 3 bases between them. Germline V lookup: CDR1 SNHLY, CDR2 FYNNEI. CDR3 bases: TGTGCCAGCAGTACTACCGGGGAGCTGTTTTTT. Its protein product is CASSTTGELFF.

This rearrangement joins TRBV5-1 to TRBJ1-1; 7 positions agree with TRBD1. The length of the CDR3 is 15 residues. Germline V lookup: CDR1 SGHRS, CDR2 YFSETQ. The ends lost 4 bases at V and 0 bases at J; junction bases unmatched: 6. The CDR3 DNA follows: TGCGCCAGCAGCCCCAGGGGGGCTCTGAACACTGAAGCTTTCTTT. Its translation is CASSPRGALNTEAFF.

The rearrangement joins TRBV18 to TRBJ1-6; D may be TRBD1 (5 bases). This CDR3 contains 14 residues. Trimming shortened V by 7 bases and J by 10 bases, and 17 bases separated the two germline ends. Per germline, CDR1 KGHSH and CDR2 LQKENI. The CDR3 loop is CASFGGESRSPLHF. The DNA for the CDR3 is TGTGCCAGCTTCGGGGGGGAGTCCAGATCACCCCTCCACTTT.

The chain recombines TRBV24-1 with TRBJ1-5; D not resolved. Trimming shortened V by 3 bases and J by 2 bases, and 7 bases separated the two germline ends. The CDR3 contains 14 residues. CDR1 KGHDR and CDR2 SFDVKD come from the germline V gene. CDR3 loop: CATSDREGNQPQHF. The DNA for the CDR3 is TGTGCCACCAGTGATAGGGAGGGCAATCAGCCCCAGCATTTT.

CDR3 protein: CASSQGGTSFPGELFF. DNA for the CDR3: TGTGCCAGCAGCCAGGGGGGGACTAGCTTCCCCGGGGAGCTGTTTTTT. This chain connects TRBV7-2 to TRBJ2-2; 9 bases match TRBD2. The CDR3 loop spans 16 amino acids. Germline lookup yields CDR1 SGHTA and CDR2 FQGNSA. J lost 6 bases, V lost 5 bases, and 10 bases had no gene match.

Comments on this clonotype: One end of the junction is discordant with germline, which a read error may explain. The rearrangement links TRBV7-7 to TRBJ2-5; D is unresolved. This CDR3 comprises 11 residues. Germline V gives CDR1 SSHAT, CDR2 FNYEAQ (reference sequence). Here the CDR3 reads CASTSGETQYF. CDR3 bases: TGTGCTAGCACCTCCGGGGAGACCCAGTACTTC.

The CDR3 region is CASSFNGGAKNIQYF. The CDR3 DNA reads TGTGCCAGCAGCTTCAACGGGGGGGCCAAAAACATTCAGTACTTC. The chain couples TRBV5-6 to TRBJ2-4; TRBD2 matches at 7 bases. CDR1 and CDR2 (germline): SGHDT, YYEEEE. CDR3 length: 15 amino acids. V gave up 2 bases and J gave up 1 base; unmatched junction bases: 3. Supplemented by reference TRBV5-6 and TRBJ2-4, the full variable domain reads DAGVTQSPTHLIKTRGQQVTLRCSPKSGHDTVSWYQQALGQGPQFIFQYYEEEERQRGNFPDRFSGHQFPNYSSELNVNALLLGDSALYLCASSFNGGAKNIQYFGAGTRLSVL.

This rearrangement joins TRBV20-1 to TRBJ2-7; D tentatively fits TRBD1 or TRBD2 (5 bases each). V was pared by 7 bases and J by 4 bases, with 11 bases between. Germline V gene lookup returns CDR1 DFQATT and CDR2 SNEGSKA (reference sequence). The CDR3 is made up of 11 amino acids. The CDR3 region is CSGGVSYEQYF. CDR3 bases: TGCAGTGGAGGGGTCAGTTACGAGCAGTACTTC.

The chain joins TRBV3-1 to TRBJ1-1; no firm D call. V lost 0 bases and J 3 bases, leaving 2 bases between the germline ends. Germline CDR1 is LGHDT and CDR2 is YNNKEL (reference sequence). This CDR3 contains 12 residues. The CDR3 sequence is CASSQDYTEAFF. The CDR3 nucleotides read TGTGCCAGCAGCCAAGATTACACTGAAGCTTTCTTT. Drawing the rest from reference TRBV3-1 and TRBJ1-1, the complete variable domain is DTAVSQTPKYLVTQMGNDKSIKCEQNLGHDTMYWYKQDSKKFLKIMFSYNNKELIINETVPNRFSPKSPDKAHLNLHINSLELGDSAVYFCASSQDYTEAFFGQGTRLTVV.

The gene calls are TRBV11-2 and TRBJ1-1; a possible D gene is TRBD1 (6 bases). The CDR3 spans 17 residues. The germline CDR1 and CDR2 sequences are SGHAT and FQNNGV. V was shortened by 4 bases and J by 0 bases, with 18 bases between the two germline ends. CDR3 coding DNA: TGTGCCAGCAGCTCTCTCCCTAGGGGGGCCCTGAACACTGAAGCTTTCTTT. It codes for CASSSLPRGALNTEAFF.